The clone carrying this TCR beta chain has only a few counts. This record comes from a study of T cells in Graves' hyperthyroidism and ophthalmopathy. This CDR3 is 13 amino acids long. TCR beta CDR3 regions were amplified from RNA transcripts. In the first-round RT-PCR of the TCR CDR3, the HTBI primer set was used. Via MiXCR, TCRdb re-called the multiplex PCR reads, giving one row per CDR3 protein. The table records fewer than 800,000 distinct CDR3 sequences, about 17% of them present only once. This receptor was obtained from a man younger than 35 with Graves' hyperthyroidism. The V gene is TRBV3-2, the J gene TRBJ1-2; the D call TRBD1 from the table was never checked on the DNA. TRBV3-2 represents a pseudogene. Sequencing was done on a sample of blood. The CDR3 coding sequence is TGTGCCAGCAGCCTGCCCCAAACTTATGGCTACACCTTC. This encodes CASSLPQTYGYTF.